Presented here are 8 T cell receptor beta chains from one specimen sequenced in a study of T cell responses to AZD1222 COVID-19 vaccine. TCRdb's table, derived via immunoSEQ multiplex PCR, lists solely in-frame clones and lacks some. Of roughly 130,000 clones in the sample, 88% were seen once. This material consisted of peripheral blood, taken on day 0 of MenACWY control vaccination. Receptor source: an adult in good health.

This clone was found once. V gene TRBV5-1 combines with J gene TRBJ1-4; no clear D gene. Deletions cut 4 bases from V and 6 bases from J, with 4 bases between. CDR1 and CDR2 from the germline V gene are SGHRS and YFSETQ. The CDR3 runs 11 residues. The CDR3 bases are TGCGCCAGCAGCATCGATGAAAAACTGTTTTTT. As protein: CASSIDEKLFF.

This rearrangement joins TRBV19 to TRBJ2-1; D is unclear. CDR1 LNHDA and CDR2 SQIVND come from the germline V gene (reference sequence). V lost 3 bases and J lost 4, with 13 bases in between. CDR3 size: 15 residues. The CDR3 DNA reads as TGTGCCAGTAGTATCGGACCGCCGGGTTACAATGAGCAGTTCTTC. The encoded protein is CASSIGPPGYNEQFF.

This clone was found a few times. The chain couples TRBV2 to TRBJ1-4, with D uncertain. From germline, CDR1 is SNHLY and CDR2 FYNNEI. The CDR3 has 13 residues. The V end was cut by 8 bases, the J end by 8 bases, with 15 bases between. CDR3 sequence: CASSVRQEEKLFF. The CDR3 DNA is TGTGCCAGCTCCGTCAGGCAGGAGGAAAAACTGTTTTTT.

The chain uses TRBV19 and TRBJ1-5; TRBD1 might be the D (5 bases). The CDR3 spans 14 residues. V shed 4 bases and J shed 6 bases, with 13 bases lying between them. The V gene's germline CDR1 is LNHDA and CDR2 SQIVND (reference sequence). The CDR3 nucleotides read TGTGCCAGTAGTAGGGGGGTTGCGGGTCAGCCCCAGCATTTT. It is translated as CASSRGVAGQPQHF.

The V call is TRBV15, the J call TRBJ1-1, with a tentative D call TRBD1 (5 bases). CDR1 and CDR2 (germline): LNHNV, YYDKDF (reference sequence). V was pared by 7 bases and J by 3 bases, with 12 bases between. The CDR3 length is 13 residues. The CDR3 DNA sequence: TGTGCCACCACACTCAGGGATTACACTGAAGCTTTCTTT. Translated, it gives CATTLRDYTEAFF.

The V and J genes are TRBV28 and TRBJ1-1; TRBD1 might be the D (6 bases). The germline gives CDR1 MDHEN, CDR2 SYDVKM. The CDR3 contains 16 residues. The V end was cut by 5 bases, the J end by 1 base, with 17 bases between. Here the CDR3 DNA reads TGTGCCAGCAGTCGCTCGGGGGGGCTAGCGAACACTGAAGCTTTCTTT. This gives the protein CASSRSGGLANTEAFF.

This chain uses TRBV10-2 with TRBJ1-5; the match to TRBD1 covers 9 bases. The CDR3 has 14 residues. The germline gives CDR1 WSHSY, CDR2 SAAADI. The V segment lost 6 bases and the J segment 7 bases; nucleotides outside the gene matches: 7. CDR3 region: CASSGQGISQPQHF. CDR3 nucleotide sequence: TGCGCCAGCAGCGGACAGGGGATAAGCCAGCCCCAGCATTTT.

This clone was observed a handful of times. V and J are TRBV27 and TRBJ1-4; TRBD1 might be the D (5 bases). The germline CDR1 and CDR2 sequences are MNHEY and SMNVEV (reference sequence). CDR3 length: 14 amino acids. Trimming took off 1 base at V and 7 bases at J, with 10 bases between the two ends. The CDR3 loop reads CASSLYPGTEKLFF. CDR3 DNA: TGTGCCAGCAGTTTATATCCAGGGACTGAAAAACTGTTTTTT.